This T cell receptor beta chain was documented in a study of blood T cells in healthy people across ages. Notes on the study in general: TCR beta diversity, measured per million T cells, fell in a roughly linear way with age. The study found TCR beta diversity correlated strongly with naive T cell percentage.

Concerning this clonotype: Its specificity is not known.

A sample-barcoded 5' primer and a J-beta primer mix were used in a second PCR of roughly 6 to 11 cycles. In TCRdb, the 5' RACE reads were re-called with MiXCR into one record per CDR3 protein. The sample shows 800,000 or so distinct CDR3 sequences, roughly 25% of them seen only once. Germline-derived CDR1 and CDR2 are SGHDN and FVKESK. The CDR3 covers 14 residues. Trimming removed 0 bases from V and 1 base from J, with 6 bases in between. This same sample was also part of a study on T cells of mothers and their children. That report adds: The search for persistent microchimeric T cell clones detected none.

The material sequenced was blood. The rearrangement joins TRBV14 to TRBJ2-5; possibly TRBD1 for D (5 bases). This receptor was obtained from a boy aged 5-17 years in good health. The CDR3 reads CASSQDQGQETQYF. The DNA of the CDR3 is TGTGCCAGCAGCCAAGATCAGGGCCAAGAGACCCAGTACTTC.